The sequence of this TCR beta chain was determined in a study of cytomegalovirus exposure and HLA in healthy donors. The study's findings and limits: Associated with cytomegalovirus, according to the listing, were 150 to 200 TCR beta chains.

In regard to this clone: Antigen: not known.

The CDR3 runs to 15 residues. V dropped 5 bases and J dropped 10 bases, with 18 bases sitting between them. Germline CDR1 reads SEHNR; CDR2 reads FQNEAQ (reference sequence). With 60 Vbeta and 13 Jbeta primers, the PCR was carried out. Assay used: immunoSEQ multiplex PCR; TCRdb lists only in-frame clones, some missing. Here the sample spans roughly 140,000 clones, around 79% being singletons. This chain connects TRBV7-9 to TRBJ1-6, with D uncertain. The sequenced sample was PBMCs. This receptor was obtained from a man aged 35 to 55 in good health and CMV-seropositive. This chain's CDR3 is CASSLQSSVQSPLHF. CDR3 sequence (DNA): TGTGCCAGCAGCCTCCAAAGCTCCGTTCAATCACCCCTCCACTTT.